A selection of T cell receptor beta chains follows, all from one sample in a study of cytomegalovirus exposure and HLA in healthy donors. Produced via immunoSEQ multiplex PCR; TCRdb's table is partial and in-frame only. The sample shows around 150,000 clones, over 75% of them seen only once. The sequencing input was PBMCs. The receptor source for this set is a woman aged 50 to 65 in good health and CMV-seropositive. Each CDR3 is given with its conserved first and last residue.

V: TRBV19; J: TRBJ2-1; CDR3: CASRVAGGNEQFF
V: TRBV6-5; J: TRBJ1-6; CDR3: CASSRGSSYNSPLHF
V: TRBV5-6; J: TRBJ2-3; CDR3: CASSLAGGGMDTQYF
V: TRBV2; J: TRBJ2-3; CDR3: CASSSGQGTTDTQYF
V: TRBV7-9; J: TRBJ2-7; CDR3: CASSGEAGVYEQYF
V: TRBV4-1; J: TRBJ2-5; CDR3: CASSHLRGTPEGETQYF
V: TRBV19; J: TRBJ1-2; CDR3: CASRGLRTGTDLYGYTF
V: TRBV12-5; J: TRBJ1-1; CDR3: CASGLGRTDYLAEAFF
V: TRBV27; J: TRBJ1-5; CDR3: CASSSAGGSRQPQHF
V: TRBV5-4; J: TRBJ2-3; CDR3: CASSQERGATDTQYF
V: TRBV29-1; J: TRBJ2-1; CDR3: CSVGRLLYNEQFF
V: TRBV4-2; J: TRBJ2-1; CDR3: CASRRETAGGSNEQFF
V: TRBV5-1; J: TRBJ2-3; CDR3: CASMGTGQGDTQYF
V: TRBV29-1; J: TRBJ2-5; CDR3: CSVEGGRTPGETQHF
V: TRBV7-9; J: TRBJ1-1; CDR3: CASSFGTGGGTEAFF
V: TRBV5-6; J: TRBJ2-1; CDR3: CASSRGLAEKNEQFF
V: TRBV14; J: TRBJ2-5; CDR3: CASSPWGRTQETQYF
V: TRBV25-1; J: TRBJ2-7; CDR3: CASSELGQGRWEQYF
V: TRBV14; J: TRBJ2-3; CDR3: CASSQVYPGRAQYF
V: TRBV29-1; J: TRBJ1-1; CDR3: CSALQGAEVAFF
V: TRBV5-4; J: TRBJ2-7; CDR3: CASSYGRSYEQYF
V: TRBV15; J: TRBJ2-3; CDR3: CATSRDREGTDTQYF
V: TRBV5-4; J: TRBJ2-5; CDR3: CASSLAGQVQETQYF
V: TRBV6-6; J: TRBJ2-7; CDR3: CASSYDRDEQYF
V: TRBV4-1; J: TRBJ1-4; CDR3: CASSQYGPGTNEKLFF
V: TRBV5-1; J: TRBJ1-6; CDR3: CASSLDLQGDLNSPLHF
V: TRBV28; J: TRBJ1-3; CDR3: CASSLKGNTIYF
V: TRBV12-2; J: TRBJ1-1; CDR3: CASRRRRVREQATEAFF
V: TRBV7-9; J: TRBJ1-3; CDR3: CASSLYLGNTIYF
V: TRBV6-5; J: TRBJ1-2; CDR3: CASSYGRGNYGYTF
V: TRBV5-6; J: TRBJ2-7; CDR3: CASSRSGHLLYEQYF
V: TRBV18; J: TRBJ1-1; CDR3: CASSLDWNTEAFF
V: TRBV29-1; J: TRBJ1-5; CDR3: CSVRAGVNQPQHF
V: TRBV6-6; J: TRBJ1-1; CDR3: CASSPDRGGAFF
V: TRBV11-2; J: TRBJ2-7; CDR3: CASRLAGGAVNEQYF
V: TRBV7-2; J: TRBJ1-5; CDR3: CASSPGWGTGDLNQPQHF
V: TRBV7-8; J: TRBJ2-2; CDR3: CASSLRGATGGATGELFF
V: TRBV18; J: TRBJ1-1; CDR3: CASSRAPNTEAFF